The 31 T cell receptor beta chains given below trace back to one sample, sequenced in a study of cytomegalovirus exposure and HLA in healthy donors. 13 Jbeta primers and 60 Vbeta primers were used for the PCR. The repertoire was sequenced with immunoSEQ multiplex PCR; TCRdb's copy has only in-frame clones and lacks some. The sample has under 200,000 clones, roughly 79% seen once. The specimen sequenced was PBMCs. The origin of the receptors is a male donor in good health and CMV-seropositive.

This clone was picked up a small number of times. The CDR3, as DNA: TGCAGCGTTGAAGCGGGACTAGCGGGGTCATTGTTCTTC. It yields the protein CSVEAGLAGSLFF. The J gene is TRBJ2-1, the V gene TRBV29-1; 13 bases line up with TRBD2. The CDR3 extends over 13 amino acids. Germline V gene lookup returns CDR1 SQVTM and CDR2 ANQGSEA. The J segment lost 15 bases and the V segment lost 1 base, leaving 6 bases of the junction unmatched.

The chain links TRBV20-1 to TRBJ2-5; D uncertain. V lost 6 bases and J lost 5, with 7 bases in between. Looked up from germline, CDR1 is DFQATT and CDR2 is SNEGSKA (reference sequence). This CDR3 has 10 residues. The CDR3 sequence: CSAYRETQYF. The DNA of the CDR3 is TGCAGTGCCTATCGGGAGACCCAGTACTTC.

The CDR3 DNA follows: TGTGCCAGCAGCCCAATTAGGTTAAGACAGGAGTACTACGAGCAGTACTTC. Residues: CASSPIRLRQEYYEQYF. The chain links TRBV5-4 to TRBJ2-7; maybe TRBD1 (6 bases). V dropped 4 bases and J dropped 3 bases, with 23 bases sitting between them. This CDR3 contains 17 residues. Germline V CDR1 and CDR2: SGHNT, YYREEE (reference sequence).

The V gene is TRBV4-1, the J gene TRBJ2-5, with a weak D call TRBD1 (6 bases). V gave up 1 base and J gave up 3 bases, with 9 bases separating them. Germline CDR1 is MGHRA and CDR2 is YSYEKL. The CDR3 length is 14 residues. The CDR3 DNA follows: TGCGCCAGCAGCCAAGGACACAGGGAAGAGACCCAGTACTTC. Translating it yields CASSQGHREETQYF.

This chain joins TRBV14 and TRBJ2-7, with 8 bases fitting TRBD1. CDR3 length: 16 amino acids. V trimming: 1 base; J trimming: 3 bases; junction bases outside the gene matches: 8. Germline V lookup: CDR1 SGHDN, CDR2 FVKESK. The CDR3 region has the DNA TGTGCCAGCAGCCAAGTTACAGGGGGTTCCCACTACGAGCAGTACTTC. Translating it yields CASSQVTGGSHYEQYF.

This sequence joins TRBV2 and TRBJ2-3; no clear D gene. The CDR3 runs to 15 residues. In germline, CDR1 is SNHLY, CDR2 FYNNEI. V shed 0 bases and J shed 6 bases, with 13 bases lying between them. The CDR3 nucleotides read TGTGCCAGCAGTGAAGCTAGTCTACCTGCGGATACGCAGTATTTT. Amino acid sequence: CASSEASLPADTQYF. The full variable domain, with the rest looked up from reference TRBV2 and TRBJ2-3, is EPEVTQTPSHQVTQMGQEVILRCVPISNHLYFYWYRQILGQKVEFLVSFYNNEISEKSEIFDDQFSVERPDGSNFTLKIRSTKLEDSAMYFCASSEASLPADTQYFGPGTRLTVL.

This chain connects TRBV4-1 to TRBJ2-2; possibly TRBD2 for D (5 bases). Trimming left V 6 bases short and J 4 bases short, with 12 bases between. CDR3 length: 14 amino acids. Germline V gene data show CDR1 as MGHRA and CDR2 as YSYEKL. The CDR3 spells CASRHLGGTGELFF. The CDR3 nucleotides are TGCGCCAGCAGGCACCTAGGAGGCACCGGGGAGCTGTTTTTT.

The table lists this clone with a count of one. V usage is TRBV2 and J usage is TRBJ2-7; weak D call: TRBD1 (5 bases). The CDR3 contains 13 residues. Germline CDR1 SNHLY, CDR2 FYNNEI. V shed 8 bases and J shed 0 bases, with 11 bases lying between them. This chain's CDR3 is CASRTLSSYEQYF. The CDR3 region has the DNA TGTGCCAGCCGGACACTTAGCTCCTACGAGCAGTACTTC. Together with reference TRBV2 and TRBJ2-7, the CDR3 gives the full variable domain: EPEVTQTPSHQVTQMGQEVILRCVPISNHLYFYWYRQILGQKVEFLVSFYNNEISEKSEIFDDQFSVERPDGSNFTLKIRSTKLEDSAMYFCASRTLSSYEQYFGPGTRLTVT.

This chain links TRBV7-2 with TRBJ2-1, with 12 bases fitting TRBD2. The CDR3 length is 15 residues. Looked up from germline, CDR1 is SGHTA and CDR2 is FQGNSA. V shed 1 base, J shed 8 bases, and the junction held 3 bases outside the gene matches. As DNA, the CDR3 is TGTGCCAGCAGCTTAGTGGCTAGCGGGGGGGATGAGCAGTTCTTC. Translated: CASSLVASGGDEQFF.

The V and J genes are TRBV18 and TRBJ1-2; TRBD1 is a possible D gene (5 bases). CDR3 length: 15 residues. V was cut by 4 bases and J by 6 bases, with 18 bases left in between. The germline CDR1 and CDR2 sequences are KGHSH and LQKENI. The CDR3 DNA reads TGTGCCAGCTCACGGTCGATAGGGGAAAACAATGGCTACACCTTC. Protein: CASSRSIGENNGYTF.

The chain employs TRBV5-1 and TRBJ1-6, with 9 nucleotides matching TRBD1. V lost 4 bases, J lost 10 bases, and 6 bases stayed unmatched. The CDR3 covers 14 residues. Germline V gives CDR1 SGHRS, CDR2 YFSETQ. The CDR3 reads CASSRDRVVSPLHF. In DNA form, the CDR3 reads TGCGCCAGCAGCCGGGACAGGGTCGTGTCACCCCTCCACTTT.

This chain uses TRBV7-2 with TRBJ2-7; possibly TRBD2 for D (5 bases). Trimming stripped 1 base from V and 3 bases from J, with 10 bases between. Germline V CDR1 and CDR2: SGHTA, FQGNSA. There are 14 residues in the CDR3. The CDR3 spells CASSLGFRGYEQYF. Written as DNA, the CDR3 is TGTGCCAGCAGCTTAGGCTTTCGGGGCTACGAGCAGTACTTC.

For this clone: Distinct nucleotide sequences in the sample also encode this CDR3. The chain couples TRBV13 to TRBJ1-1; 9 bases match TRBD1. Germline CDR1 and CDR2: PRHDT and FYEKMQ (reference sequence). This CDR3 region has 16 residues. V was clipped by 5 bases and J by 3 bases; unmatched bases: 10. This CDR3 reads CASSVIRDRAHTEAFF. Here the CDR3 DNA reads TGTGCCAGCAGCGTCATCCGGGACAGGGCCCACACTGAAGCTTTCTTT.

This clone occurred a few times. This CDR3 reads CASSTTSGAGDEQFF. Here the CDR3 DNA reads TGTGCCAGTAGTACCACTAGCGGGGCGGGCGATGAGCAGTTCTTC. The J gene is TRBJ2-1, the V gene TRBV19; 10 nucleotides line up with TRBD2. V was clipped by 4 bases and J by 8 bases; unmatched bases: 8. Germline CDR1 reads LNHDA; CDR2 reads SQIVND (reference sequence). The CDR3 is made up of 15 amino acids.

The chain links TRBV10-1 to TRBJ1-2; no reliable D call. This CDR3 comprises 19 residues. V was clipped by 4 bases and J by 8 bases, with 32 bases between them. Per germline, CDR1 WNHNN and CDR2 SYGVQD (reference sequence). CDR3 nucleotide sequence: TGCGCCAGCAGTGGTCTGGACGGACTATACAAACCTCGTACCAAAGGCTACACCTTC. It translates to CASSGLDGLYKPRTKGYTF.

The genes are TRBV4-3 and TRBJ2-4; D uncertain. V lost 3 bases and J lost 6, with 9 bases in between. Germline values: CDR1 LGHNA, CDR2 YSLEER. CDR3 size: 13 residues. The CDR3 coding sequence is TGCGCCAGCAGCCAGACTGCCCCAAACATTCAGTACTTC. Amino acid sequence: CASSQTAPNIQYF.

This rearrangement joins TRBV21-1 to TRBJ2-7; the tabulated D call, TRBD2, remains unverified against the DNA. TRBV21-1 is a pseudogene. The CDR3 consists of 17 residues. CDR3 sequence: CASSKVERTRNVHEQYF. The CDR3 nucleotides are TGTGCCAGCAGCAAAGTTGAACGGACTAGAAACGTACACGAGCAGTACTTC.

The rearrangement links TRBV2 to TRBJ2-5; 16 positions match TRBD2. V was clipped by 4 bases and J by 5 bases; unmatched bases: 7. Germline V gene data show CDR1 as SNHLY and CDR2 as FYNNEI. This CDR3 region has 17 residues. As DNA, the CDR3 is TGTGCCAGCAGTGGCGGGACTAGCGGGGGGGCATATGAGACCCAGTACTTC. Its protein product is CASSGGTSGGAYETQYF. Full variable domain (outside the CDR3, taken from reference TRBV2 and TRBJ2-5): EPEVTQTPSHQVTQMGQEVILRCVPISNHLYFYWYRQILGQKVEFLVSFYNNEISEKSEIFDDQFSVERPDGSNFTLKIRSTKLEDSAMYFCASSGGTSGGAYETQYFGPGTRLLVL.

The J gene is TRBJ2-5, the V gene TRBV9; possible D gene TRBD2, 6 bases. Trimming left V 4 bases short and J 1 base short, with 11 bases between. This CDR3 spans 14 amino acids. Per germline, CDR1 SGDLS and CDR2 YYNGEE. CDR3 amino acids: CASSPRLVQETQYF. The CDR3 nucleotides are TGTGCCAGCAGCCCCAGACTAGTCCAAGAGACCCAGTACTTC. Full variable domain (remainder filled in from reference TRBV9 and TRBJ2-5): DSGVTQTPKHLITATGQRVTLRCSPRSGDLSVYWYQQSLDQGLQFLIQYYNGEERAKGNILERFSAQQFPDLHSELNLSSLELGDSALYFCASSPRLVQETQYFGPGTRLLVL.

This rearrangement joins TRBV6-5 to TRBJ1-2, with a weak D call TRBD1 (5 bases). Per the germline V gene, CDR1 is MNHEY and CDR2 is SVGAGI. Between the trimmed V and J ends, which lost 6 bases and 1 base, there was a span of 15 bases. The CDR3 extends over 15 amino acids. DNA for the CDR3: TGTGCCAGCAGGCCCGCAGGGATCCGTAACTATGGCTACACCTTC. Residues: CASRPAGIRNYGYTF.

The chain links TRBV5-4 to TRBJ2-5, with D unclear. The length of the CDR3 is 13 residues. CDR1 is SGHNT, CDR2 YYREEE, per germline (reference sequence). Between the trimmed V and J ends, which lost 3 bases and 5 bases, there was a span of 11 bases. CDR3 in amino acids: CASSWPEEETQYF. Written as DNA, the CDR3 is TGTGCCAGCAGCTGGCCAGAGGAGGAGACCCAGTACTTC.

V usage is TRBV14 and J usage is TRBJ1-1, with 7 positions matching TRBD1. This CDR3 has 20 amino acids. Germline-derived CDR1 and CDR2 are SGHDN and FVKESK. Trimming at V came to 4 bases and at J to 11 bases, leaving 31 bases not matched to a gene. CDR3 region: CASSLTGQKRVLRGCDSAFF. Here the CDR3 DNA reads TGTGCCAGCAGCCTAACGGGACAGAAGCGGGTACTAAGGGGCTGCGACAGCGCTTTCTTT.

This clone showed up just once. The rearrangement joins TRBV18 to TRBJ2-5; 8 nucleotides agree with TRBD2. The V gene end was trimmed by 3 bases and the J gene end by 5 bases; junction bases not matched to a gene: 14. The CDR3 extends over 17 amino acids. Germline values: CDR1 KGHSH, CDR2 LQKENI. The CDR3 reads CASSPRGGSRIRETQYF. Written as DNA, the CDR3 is TGTGCCAGCTCACCTCGGGGGGGCTCCCGCATACGTGAGACCCAGTACTTC.

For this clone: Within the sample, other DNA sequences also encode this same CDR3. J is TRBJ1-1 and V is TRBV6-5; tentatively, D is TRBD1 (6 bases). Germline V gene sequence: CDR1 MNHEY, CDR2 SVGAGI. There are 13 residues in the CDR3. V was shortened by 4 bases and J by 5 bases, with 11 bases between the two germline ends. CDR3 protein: CASSLYRATEAFF. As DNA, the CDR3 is TGTGCCAGCAGTTTGTACAGGGCAACTGAAGCTTTCTTT.

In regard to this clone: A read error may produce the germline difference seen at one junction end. The CDR3 region has the DNA TGTGCCAACAGCCCGGGGGACGGGGGCCAAGAGACCCAGTACTTC. It yields the protein CANSPGDGGQETQYF. The genes are TRBV4-2 and TRBJ2-5; D is possibly TRBD2 (6 bases). Germline V CDR1 and CDR2: LGHNA, YNFKEQ. This CDR3 is 15 amino acids long.

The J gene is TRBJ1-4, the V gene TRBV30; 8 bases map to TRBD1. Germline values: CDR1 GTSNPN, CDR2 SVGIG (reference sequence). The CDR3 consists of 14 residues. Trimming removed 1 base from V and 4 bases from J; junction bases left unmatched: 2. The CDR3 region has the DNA TGTGCCTGGAGTGAGACAGGGGATAATGAAAAACTGTTTTTT. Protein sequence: CAWSETGDNEKLFF. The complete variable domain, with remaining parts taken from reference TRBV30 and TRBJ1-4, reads SQTIHQWPATLVQPVGSPLSLECTVEGTSNPNLYWYRQAAGRGLQLLFYSVGIGQISSEVPQNLSASRPQDRQFILSSKKLLLSDSGFYLCAWSETGDNEKLFFGSGTQLSVL.

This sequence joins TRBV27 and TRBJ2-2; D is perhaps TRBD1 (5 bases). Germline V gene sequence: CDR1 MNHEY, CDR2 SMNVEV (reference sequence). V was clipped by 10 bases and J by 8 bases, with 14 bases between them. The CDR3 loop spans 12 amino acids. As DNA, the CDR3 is TGTGCCACCTCGAAAGGGGCGGGGGAGCTGTTTTTT. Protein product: CATSKGAGELFF.

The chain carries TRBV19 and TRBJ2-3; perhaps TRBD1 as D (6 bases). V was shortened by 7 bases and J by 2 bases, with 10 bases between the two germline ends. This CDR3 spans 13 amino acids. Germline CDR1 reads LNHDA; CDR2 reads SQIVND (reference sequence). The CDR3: CASKDRFTDTQYF. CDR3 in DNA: TGTGCCAGTAAAGACAGGTTCACAGATACGCAGTATTTT.

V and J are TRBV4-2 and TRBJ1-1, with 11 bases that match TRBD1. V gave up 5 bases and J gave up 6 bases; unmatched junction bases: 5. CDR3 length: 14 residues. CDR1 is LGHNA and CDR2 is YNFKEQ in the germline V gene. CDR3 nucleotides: TGTGCCAGCAGCTGGGGGACAGGGGGATCTGAAGCTTTCTTT. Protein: CASSWGTGGSEAFF.

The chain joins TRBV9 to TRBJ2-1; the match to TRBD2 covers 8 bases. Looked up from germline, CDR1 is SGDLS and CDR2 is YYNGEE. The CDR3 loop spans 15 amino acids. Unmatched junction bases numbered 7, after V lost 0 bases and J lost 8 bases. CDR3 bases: TGTGCCAGCAGCGTAGTTAGCGGGGCTCACGATGAGCAGTTCTTC. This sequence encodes CASSVVSGAHDEQFF.

The CDR3 spells CASSMGTGGFHEQFF. In DNA, the CDR3 is TGCGCCAGCAGCATGGGGACAGGGGGCTTCCATGAGCAGTTCTTC. The gene calls are TRBV5-1 and TRBJ2-1; 12 positions match TRBD1. This CDR3 comprises 15 residues. Germline CDR1 is SGHRS and CDR2 is YFSETQ. V gave up 4 bases and J gave up 8 bases; unmatched junction bases: 7. Full variable domain (rest looked up from reference TRBV5-1 and TRBJ2-1): KAGVTQTPRYLIKTRGQQVTLSCSPISGHRSVSWYQQTPGQGLQFLFEYFSETQRNKGNFPGRFSGRQFSNSRSEMNVSTLELGDSALYLCASSMGTGGFHEQFFGPGTRLTVL.